A single sample gave rise to the 19 T cell receptor beta chains below, sequenced in a study of blood T cell repertoires in COVID-19. Using immunoSEQ multiplex PCR, the repertoire was profiled, and TCRdb retains in-frame clones only, with some absent. The data show around 250,000 clones, approximately 88% seen once. Sequenced input: peripheral blood. These receptors originate from a woman in her 70s with COVID-19, enrolled during active disease.

The chain carries TRBV3-1 (or the pseudogene TRBV3-2) and TRBJ2-5, with 13 bases lining up with TRBD2. CDR3 length: 15 amino acids. Germline values: CDR1 LGHDT, CDR2 YNNKEL (reference sequence). The V segment lost 4 bases and the J segment 3 bases; nucleotides outside the gene matches: 2. The DNA for the CDR3 is TGTGCCAGCAGCCCAGGACTAGCGGGAGAAGAGACCCAGTACTTC. Amino acids: CASSPGLAGEETQYF.

The chain employs TRBV7-9 and TRBJ1-1; TRBD1 agrees at 8 bases. This CDR3 contains 14 residues. Germline V CDR1 and CDR2: SEHNR, FQNEAQ (reference sequence). With 5 bases clipped from V and 5 bases from J, the junction kept 7 bases outside the gene matches. DNA for the CDR3: TGTGCCAGCAGCCCACAGGGGGAATTGACTGAAGCTTTCTTT. The encoded protein is CASSPQGELTEAFF.

The genes are TRBV28 and TRBJ2-5; the match to TRBD1 covers 7 bases. V trimming: 5 bases; J trimming: 4 bases; junction bases outside the gene matches: 4. In germline, CDR1 is MDHEN, CDR2 SYDVKM. The CDR3 spans 13 residues. CDR3 protein: CASSAAGGETQYF. The CDR3 DNA follows: TGTGCCAGCAGTGCCGCAGGGGGAGAGACCCAGTACTTC.

The V and J genes are TRBV27 and TRBJ2-3; D not certain. Germline CDR1 and CDR2: MNHEY and SMNVEV (reference sequence). V shed 6 bases and J shed 4 bases, with 14 bases lying between them. CDR3 length equals 14 residues. Here the CDR3 reads CASRSPGMADTQYF. The CDR3 DNA reads as TGTGCCAGCAGGTCACCAGGCATGGCAGATACGCAGTATTTT.

This clone was detected a few times. V usage is TRBV2 and J usage is TRBJ1-2; tentatively, D is TRBD1 (6 bases). Trimming cost V 11 bases and J 2 bases, with 12 bases left between them. Germline loops: CDR1 SNHLY, CDR2 FYNNEI. The CDR3 runs to 12 residues. The CDR3 is CAQAQGNYGYTF. CDR3 sequence (DNA): TGTGCCCAAGCGCAGGGGAACTATGGCTACACCTTC.

J is TRBJ2-3 and V is TRBV9; 7 bases match TRBD1. J gave up 1 base and V 1 base, and 3 bases lay outside the gene matches. This CDR3 is built from 15 residues. CDR1 is SGDLS and CDR2 is YYNGEE in the germline V gene. In nucleotides, the CDR3 is TGTGCCAGCAGCGTAACAGGGGACCGCACAGATACGCAGTATTTT. It yields the protein CASSVTGDRTDTQYF.

V and J are TRBV7-2 and TRBJ2-7; 11 bases fit TRBD2. The J segment lost 3 bases and the V segment lost 5 bases, leaving 6 bases of the junction unmatched. The CDR3 totals 15 residues. Germline CDR1 is SGHTA and CDR2 is FQGNSA. CDR3 bases: TGTGCCAGCAGCCCGCTAGCGGGAGGAGTCTACGAGCAGTACTTC. Residues: CASSPLAGGVYEQYF.

The CDR3 region has the DNA TGTGCCAGTAAACAGGGGGCTGGATGGGAAAAACTGTTTTTT. It yields the protein CASKQGAGWEKLFF. The genes are TRBV19 and TRBJ1-4, with 9 bases lining up with TRBD1. The CDR3 has 14 residues. V lost 7 bases to trimming and J lost 8 bases; unmatched junction nucleotides: 8. Germline values: CDR1 LNHDA, CDR2 SQIVND (reference sequence).

The chain is built from TRBV29-1 and TRBJ1-1; 7 bases are a match to TRBD1. Germline CDR1 is SQVTM and CDR2 is ANQGSEA. This CDR3 is built from 13 residues. V dropped 3 bases and J dropped 1; count of bases not matched to a gene: 2. CDR3 loop: CSVEGQSNTEAFF. CDR3 in DNA: TGCAGCGTTGAGGGACAGTCGAACACTGAAGCTTTCTTT.

The chain is built from TRBV28 and TRBJ1-5; no clear D gene. The CDR3 contains 16 residues. The V end was cut by 6 bases, the J end by 2 bases, with 17 bases between. The germline V gene encodes CDR1 MDHEN and CDR2 SYDVKM. CDR3 in amino acids: CASSSIRVAGNQPQHF. The CDR3 DNA follows: TGTGCCAGCAGCTCTATTCGGGTGGCGGGCAATCAGCCCCAGCATTTT. Full variable domain (rest looked up from reference TRBV28 and TRBJ1-5): DVKVTQSSRYLVKRTGEKVFLECVQDMDHENMFWYRQDPGLGLRLIYFSYDVKMKEKGDIPEGYSVSREKKERFSLILESASTNQTSMYLCASSSIRVAGNQPQHFGDGTRLSIL.

The rearrangement links TRBV11-3 to TRBJ1-2, with D hard to call. The CDR3 length is 13 residues. The ends were cut back, 1 base at V and 3 bases at J, with 6 bases in the middle. Germline V lookup: CDR1 SGHNT, CDR2 YENEEA. The CDR3 DNA reads TGTGCCAGCAGCTTAGGGCAGGACTATGGCTACACCTTC. Protein product: CASSLGQDYGYTF.

The gene calls are TRBV11-2 and TRBJ2-5; 10 bases are a match to TRBD2. The J segment lost 12 bases and the V segment lost 5 bases, leaving 18 bases of the junction unmatched. The germline CDR1 and CDR2 sequences are SGHAT and FQNNGV. CDR3 length: 16 residues. The CDR3: CASSIQVGTSVRSEYF. For the CDR3, the DNA is TGTGCCAGCAGCATCCAGGTCGGGACTAGCGTGAGAAGCGAGTACTTC.

This chain connects TRBV6-5 to TRBJ1-6, with 10 bases that match TRBD1. The CDR3 is 15 amino acids. Per the germline V gene, CDR1 is MNHEY and CDR2 is SVGAGI. The trim removed 5 bases at V and 7 bases at J, leaving 5 bases unmatched. In DNA form, the CDR3 reads TGTGCCAGCAGTAAGACAGGGGGCCAAAATTCACCCCTCCACTTT. Translating gives CASSKTGGQNSPLHF.

The chain joins TRBV27 to TRBJ1-1, with TRBD1 matching over 9 bases. The CDR3 covers 14 residues. With 6 bases clipped from V and 3 bases from J, the junction kept 5 bases outside the gene matches. Germline V gives CDR1 MNHEY, CDR2 SMNVEV (reference sequence). CDR3 residues: CASRSWTGDTEAFF. The CDR3 nucleotides are TGTGCCAGCAGAAGCTGGACAGGGGACACTGAAGCTTTCTTT.

CDR3 nucleotide sequence: TGTGCCAGCAGCTCAGGACTAGCGGGAGTGGAGACCCAGTACTTC. Translated: CASSSGLAGVETQYF. The chain combines TRBV7-3 with TRBJ2-5, with 13 bases matching TRBD2. CDR3 length: 15 residues. CDR1 and CDR2 (germline): SGHTA, FQGTGA. The V segment lost 4 bases and the J segment 5 bases; nucleotides outside the gene matches: 4. Drawing the rest from reference TRBV7-3 and TRBJ2-5, the complete variable domain is GAGVSQTPSNKVTEKGKYVELRCDPISGHTALYWYRQSLGQGPEFLIYFQGTGAADDSGLPNDRFFAVRPEGSVSTLKIQRTERGDSAVYLCASSSGLAGVETQYFGPGTRLLVL.

This clone was found once. The chain carries TRBV19 and TRBJ2-1, with 9 positions matching TRBD1. V lost 4 bases and J lost 7; bases outside the gene matches: 5. CDR1 is LNHDA, CDR2 SQIVND, per germline (reference sequence). The CDR3 sequence is 14 residues long. CDR3 region: CASSSSGTGNEQFF. CDR3 bases: TGTGCCAGTAGTAGCAGCGGGACAGGGAATGAGCAGTTCTTC.

V usage is TRBV20-1 and J usage is TRBJ1-5, with 11 bases aligning to TRBD1. The V segment lost 3 bases and the J segment 7 bases; nucleotides outside the gene matches: 8. Germline CDR1 and CDR2: DFQATT and SNEGSKA (reference sequence). The CDR3 totals 15 residues. The CDR3 sequence is CSASQGQGARQPQHF. In DNA form, the CDR3 reads TGCAGTGCTAGTCAAGGACAGGGGGCGAGACAGCCCCAGCATTTT.

The rearrangement links TRBV19 to TRBJ1-5; 8 nucleotides align to TRBD1. The CDR3 has 16 residues. V was pared by 4 bases and J by 1 base, with 6 bases of the junction left unmatched. Germline assignment: CDR1 LNHDA and CDR2 SQIVND (reference sequence). CDR3 loop: CASSRGTGRSNQPQHF. In DNA form, the CDR3 reads TGTGCCAGTAGTAGGGGGACAGGCCGAAGCAATCAGCCCCAGCATTTT.

V and J are TRBV2 and TRBJ1-6; D gene ambiguous. The CDR3 is 13 residues long. In germline, CDR1 is SNHLY, CDR2 FYNNEI. V shed 5 bases and J shed 10 bases, with 12 bases lying between them. In nucleotides, the CDR3 is TGTGCCAGCAGTACAGCCCTCGGCTCACCCCTCCACTTT. It encodes CASSTALGSPLHF.